The present T cell receptor beta chain was sequenced within a study of human T cells and chemical hapten exposure. This clonotype was observed at least ten times. As yet, its antigen is unknown. The CDR3 consists of 15 residues. Germline CDR1 and CDR2: SNHLY and FYNNEI. V was cut by 6 bases and J by 0 bases, with 15 bases left in between. Study results and limitations: Expanded TCRs formed significantly more large CDR3 similarity clusters than controls. After DPC sensitization, TCRs above 1 in 1000 frequency showed no change. Every donor had alopecia, and their immune response may therefore differ from healthy people's.

Per the study methods: TCRs per sample had a median of approximately 98,000 and ranged from roughly 20,000 to 700,000. TCRdb called the RACE reads again in MiXCR, with one record for every CDR3 protein. The V and J calls were not made by the authors but by TCRdb's processing. The table includes 40,000 to 60,000 distinct CDR3 sequences, 9.3% detected once. Indicated time point: patch test 1, 2 weeks after DPC sensitization. Treatment denoted: therapeutic diphenylcyclopropenone sensitization with weekly scalp DPC. The source is a woman between 50 and 59 years old with alopecia areata. Some clones in this sample may be carry-over from other donors' samples. Sequenced material: whole blood, taken in connection with sensitization to the hapten diphenylcyclopropenone (DPC). This chain joins TRBV2 and TRBJ2-7, with a tentative D call TRBD2 (5 bases). The DNA of the CDR3 is TGTGCCAGCAGCGCCCCGGAGGACCTCTCCTACGAGCAGTACTTC. Protein: CASSAPEDLSYEQYF.